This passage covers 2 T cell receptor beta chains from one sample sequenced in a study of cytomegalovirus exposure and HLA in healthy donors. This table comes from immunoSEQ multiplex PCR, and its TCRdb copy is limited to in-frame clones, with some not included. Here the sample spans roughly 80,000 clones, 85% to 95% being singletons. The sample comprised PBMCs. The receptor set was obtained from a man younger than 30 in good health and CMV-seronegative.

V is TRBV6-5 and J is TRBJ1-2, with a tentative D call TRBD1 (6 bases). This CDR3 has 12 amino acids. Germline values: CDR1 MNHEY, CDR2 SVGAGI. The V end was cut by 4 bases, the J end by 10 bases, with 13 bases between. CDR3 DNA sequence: TGTGCCAGCAGTTTTAGTGGGGGGGCCTACACCTTC. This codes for CASSFSGGAYTF.

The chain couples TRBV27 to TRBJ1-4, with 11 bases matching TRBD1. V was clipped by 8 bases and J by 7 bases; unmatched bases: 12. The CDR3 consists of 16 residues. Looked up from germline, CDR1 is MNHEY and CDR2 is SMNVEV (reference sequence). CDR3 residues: CASLPSGQGASEKLFF. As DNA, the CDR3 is TGTGCCAGCCTTCCTTCCGGACAGGGGGCGAGTGAAAAACTGTTTTTT. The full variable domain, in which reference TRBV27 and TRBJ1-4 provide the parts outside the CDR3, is EAQVTQNPRYLITVTGKKLTVTCSQNMNHEYMSWYRQDPGLGLRQIYYSMNVEVTDKGDVPEGYKVSRKEKRNFPLILESPSPNQTSLYFCASLPSGQGASEKLFFGSGTQLSVL.